The 4 T cell receptor beta chains below were found in one sample sequenced in a study of shared clonotypes between healthy human individuals. Only in-frame clones appear in the TCRdb table, and some are missing; sequencing was by immunoSEQ multiplex PCR. The repertoire holds almost 750,000 clones, with 72% as singletons. Sequencing was carried out using memory CD4+ T cells sorted from blood. Subset of the sample: CD45RA-negative fraction. Receptors were obtained from a woman in her 30s in good health.

On this clone itself: This specimen includes other DNA sequences encoding the same CDR3. The V call is TRBV6-5, the J call TRBJ2-7, with 13 nucleotides matching TRBD2. Germline V gene data show CDR1 as MNHEY and CDR2 as SVGAGI. Unmatched junction bases numbered 5, after V lost 4 bases and J lost 5 bases. This CDR3 contains 15 residues. This CDR3 is CASSSGLAGANEQYF. The CDR3 DNA reads TGTGCCAGCAGTTCCGGACTAGCGGGAGCCAACGAGCAGTACTTC.

V usage is TRBV4-2 and J usage is TRBJ1-1; D possibly corresponds to TRBD1 (5 bases). The CDR3 loop spans 12 amino acids. Trimming took 2 bases from V and 10 from J, leaving 11 bases between them. Germline V gives CDR1 LGHNA, CDR2 YNFKEQ. The CDR3 nucleotides read TGTGCCAGCAGCCAACAGGTTGGGGGAGCTTTCTTT. Amino acids: CASSQQVGGAFF.

The chain employs TRBV7-3 and TRBJ2-3, with 11 bases identical to TRBD2. V dropped 5 bases and J dropped 0; count of bases not matched to a gene: 10. The CDR3 spans 18 residues. Germline CDR1 and CDR2: SGHTA and FQGTGA. CDR3 nucleotides: TGTGCCAGCAGCCGCGAGCCGGGACTAGCGGTTAGCACAGATACGCAGTATTTT. Protein sequence: CASSREPGLAVSTDTQYF.

This CDR3 reads CASSQGQAAQLYGYTF. CDR3 sequence (DNA): TGTGCCAGCAGTCAGGGACAGGCCGCCCAATTATATGGCTACACCTTC. The chain has TRBV28 and TRBJ1-2; 8 bases agree with TRBD1. Germline V gene lookup returns CDR1 MDHEN and CDR2 SYDVKM. The V gene end was trimmed by 5 bases and the J gene end by 5 bases; junction bases not matched to a gene: 13. This CDR3 is 16 amino acids long.